This T cell receptor (beta chain) was documented in a study of shared clonotypes between healthy human individuals. The assay was immunoSEQ multiplex PCR, and TCRdb's table has in-frame clones only and misses some. The sample lists about 1 million clones, under 80% seen once, with approximately 1.5% in the top ten. The CDR3 extends over 16 amino acids. The split of CD4+ cells yielded CD45RA+ naive and CD45RA-negative memory subsets. The source is a young man in good health. J is TRBJ1-2 and V is TRBV21-1. TRBV21-1 is noted as a pseudogene. The sample was memory CD4+ T cells sorted from blood. Subset meaning: CD45RA-negative fraction. The CDR3 spells CASSKTRGYTNYGYTF. The CDR3 DNA follows: TGTGCCAGCAGCAAAACCCGGGGGTACACTAACTATGGCTACACCTTC.